This entry concerns a single T cell receptor beta chain. CDR1 and CDR2 from the germline V gene are MNHEY and SVGAGI. The V gene lost 4 bases and the J gene lost 2 bases, with 11 bases spanning the gap. The CDR3 sequence is 14 residues long. Sequencing used immunoSEQ multiplex PCR; TCRdb keeps in-frame clones, though not all of them. The repertoire holds tens of thousands of clones, with roughly 88% as singletons. This entry comes from a study of OX40 agonist ivuxolimab in advanced cancers. The sequenced sample was CD4+ or CD8+ T cells sorted from blood, obtained in a trial of the OX40 agonist ivuxolimab. This rearrangement joins TRBV6-5 to TRBJ2-5, with D maybe TRBD1 (6 bases). The TCR sequence derives from an adult with an advanced solid tumor such as melanoma, head and neck, liver or kidney cancer. The CDR3 is CASSSQGGQETQYF. The CDR3 DNA follows: TGTGCCAGCAGTTCCCAAGGGGGACAAGAGACCCAGTACTTC.